This passage covers 23 T cell receptor beta chains from one sample sequenced in a study of T cell repertoires in cytomegalovirus infection. No antigen has been identified for these receptors. TCRdb passed the reads through MiXCR, listing each CDR3 protein once. The repertoire holds about 900,000 distinct CDR3 sequences, with approximately 32% as singletons. Sequences were derived from cultured CD8+ T cells from PBMCs, sampled from culture after CMV antigen stimulation. These TCRs come from a human donor in good health (CMV status not recorded). Some clones in this sample may be carry-over from other donors' samples.

Written as DNA, the CDR3 is TGTGCCAGTAGTATGACAGGGTACACTGAAGCTTTCTTT. Translation gives CASSMTGYTEAFF. The chain joins TRBV19 to TRBJ1-1; 7 nucleotides agree with TRBD1. Germline values: CDR1 LNHDA, CDR2 SQIVND (reference sequence). The ends lost 3 bases at V and 3 bases at J; junction bases unmatched: 1. There are 13 residues in the CDR3.

Remarks on this clonotype: Being one base from a much bigger clone, this may be a read error. The chain employs TRBV6-2 or TRBV6-3 and TRBJ1-1; 8 nucleotides agree with TRBD1. Germline-derived CDR1 and CDR2 are MNHEY and SVGEGT. CDR3 length: 14 residues. DNA for the CDR3: TGTACCAGCAGTCAGGGGGCAGGGGACACTGAAGCTTTCTTT. Its protein is CTSSQGAGDTEAFF.

This clonotype was found many times. The rearrangement uses TRBV7-9 and TRBJ2-1; D is possibly TRBD1 or TRBD2 (6 bases each). In germline, CDR1 is SEHNR, CDR2 FQNEAQ (reference sequence). Trimming left V 4 bases short and J 7 bases short, with 20 bases between. CDR3 length: 16 residues. The CDR3 region has the DNA TGTGCCAGCAGCTCCCGGTGGGGGGCAGGGCAGAATGAGCAGTTCTTC. It yields the protein CASSSRWGAGQNEQFF.

This chain connects TRBV7-3 to TRBJ2-1; D gene uncertain. V was shortened by 4 bases and J by 8 bases, with 24 bases between the two germline ends. Germline loops: CDR1 SGHTA, CDR2 FQGTGA. CDR3 length: 17 residues. This CDR3 reads CASSSYTQTLPADEQFF. CDR3 nucleotides: TGTGCCAGCAGCTCATATACACAAACCCTTCCTGCCGATGAGCAGTTCTTC.

This clonotype was counted between two and nine times. V and J are TRBV7-9 and TRBJ1-2; D may be TRBD1 (5 bases). Germline CDR1 is SEHNR and CDR2 is FQNEAQ (reference sequence). The CDR3 is 13 amino acids. The CDR3 sequence: CASRGREAYGYTF. CDR3 nucleotide sequence: TGTGCTAGCCGGGGCAGGGAGGCCTATGGCTACACCTTC.

The chain carries TRBV19 and TRBJ1-4; perhaps TRBD1 as D (5 bases). This CDR3 comprises 14 residues. The V gene lost 6 bases and the J gene lost 3 bases, with 11 bases spanning the gap. Germline V gene sequence: CDR1 LNHDA, CDR2 SQIVND (reference sequence). CDR3 residues: CASRPEGPNEKLFF. The CDR3 DNA reads as TGTGCCAGTAGGCCAGAGGGGCCTAATGAAAAACTGTTTTTT.

The chain is built from TRBV29-1 and TRBJ1-1, with 9 bases aligning to TRBD1. With V trimmed by 5 bases and J by 5 bases, 12 bases remained unmatched. CDR3 length: 15 amino acids. The V gene's germline CDR1 is SQVTM and CDR2 ANQGSEA. As DNA, the CDR3 is TGCAGCGTTACTGACAGGGGGGAACTTGGGACTGAAGCTTTCTTT. As protein: CSVTDRGELGTEAFF.

The rearrangement uses TRBV6-5 and TRBJ2-2; D is undetermined. Between the trimmed V and J ends, which lost 2 bases and 6 bases, there was a span of 7 bases. CDR1 is MNHEY and CDR2 is SVGAGI in the germline V gene. The CDR3 has 13 residues. CDR3 nucleotides: TGTGCCAGCAGTTACATGGGGTCCGGGGAGCTGTTTTTT. Its protein product is CASSYMGSGELFF.

This clonotype turned up a few times. The chain uses TRBV7-9 and TRBJ2-1; D remains unclear. CDR3 length: 15 amino acids. Germline values: CDR1 SEHNR, CDR2 FQNEAQ (reference sequence). V was clipped by 2 bases and J by 15 bases, with 23 bases between them. In DNA, the CDR3 is TGTGCCAGCAGCTTATCCCTTGCACCCACAGAAGACCGGTTCTTC. Encoded protein: CASSLSLAPTEDRFF.

This clonotype was seen only a few times. This sequence joins TRBV2 and TRBJ1-5; D call uncertain. V was trimmed by 1 base and J by 4 bases, leaving 14 bases between them. This CDR3 is 16 amino acids long. Germline loops: CDR1 SNHLY, CDR2 FYNNEI. The CDR3 loop reads CASSEEVGLSNQPQHF. CDR3 sequence (DNA): TGTGCCAGCAGTGAAGAGGTCGGACTCAGTAATCAGCCCCAGCATTTT.

The chain combines TRBV7-9 with TRBJ2-1; D gene uncertain. The CDR3 length is 12 residues. Trimming cost V 2 bases and J 9 bases, with 8 bases left between them. Germline assignment: CDR1 SEHNR and CDR2 FQNEAQ (reference sequence). DNA of the CDR3: TGTGCCAGCAGCTTATCCTTGGTTGAGCAGTTCTTC. Translated: CASSLSLVEQFF.

This clonotype was detected a few times. This chain joins TRBV2 and TRBJ2-5; 7 bases match TRBD2. CDR3 length: 17 residues. V shed 2 bases and J 0 bases; nucleotides not matched to a gene: 9. The germline V gene has CDR1 SNHLY and CDR2 FYNNEI. The CDR3 loop reads CASSETYRRGYQETQYF. The CDR3 region has the DNA TGTGCCAGCAGTGAAACGTATCGGCGGGGGTACCAAGAGACCCAGTACTTC.

This clonotype was seen a few times. V and J are TRBV27 and TRBJ2-1; 16 bases fit TRBD2. V was clipped by 4 bases and J by 4 bases; unmatched bases: 4. There are 17 residues in the CDR3. CDR1 is MNHEY, CDR2 SMNVEV, per germline (reference sequence). The CDR3 sequence: CASSWGLAGGPYNEQFF. The CDR3 bases are TGTGCCAGCAGTTGGGGACTAGCGGGGGGGCCATACAATGAGCAGTTCTTC.

This clonotype was counted a few times. This chain links TRBV6-6 with TRBJ1-5; D is unresolved. Germline V lookup: CDR1 MNHNY, CDR2 SVGAGI (reference sequence). The CDR3 runs 17 residues. The ends were cut back, 4 bases at V and 3 bases at J, with 19 bases in the middle. In DNA, the CDR3 is TGTGCCAGCAGTTTGCGTGACACCATAAGGCCCAATCAGCCCCAGCATTTT. Protein: CASSLRDTIRPNQPQHF.

The CDR3 bases are TGCAGCGTTCGGGGGGGGGTACCTGAAGCTTTCTTT. Translation: CSVRGGVPEAFF. J is TRBJ1-1 and V is TRBV29-1; D might be TRBD1 (5 bases). The CDR3 sequence is 12 residues long. V lost 5 bases to trimming and J lost 6 bases, with 13 bases between them. The germline V gene has CDR1 SQVTM and CDR2 ANQGSEA.

This clonotype has a handful of counts. The chain combines TRBV5-6 with TRBJ2-7, with D hard to call. Germline values: CDR1 SGHDT, CDR2 YYEEEE. The CDR3 extends over 14 amino acids. V was cut by 4 bases and J by 4 bases, with 15 bases left in between. In nucleotides, the CDR3 is TGTGCCAGCAGCCTCCGGAGTTTACTGTACGAGCAGTACTTC. Its translation: CASSLRSLLYEQYF.

This clonotype showed up many times. The chain couples TRBV6-1 to TRBJ2-7; 10 positions agree with TRBD2. This CDR3 contains 15 residues. CDR1 is MNHNS, CDR2 SASEGT, per germline. With 5 bases clipped from V and 4 bases from J, the junction kept 8 bases outside the gene matches. CDR3 coding DNA: TGTGCCAGCAGTTCGCGACTAGCGGGCCGTTACGAGCAGTACTTC. Protein product: CASSSRLAGRYEQYF.

V gene TRBV20-1 combines with J gene TRBJ2-2; a possible D gene is TRBD2 (5 bases). The CDR3 runs to 13 residues. Germline V gives CDR1 DFQATT, CDR2 SNEGSKA (reference sequence). Trimming removed 1 base from V and 5 bases from J, with 8 bases in between. This chain's CDR3 is CSARGPGTGELFF. DNA of the CDR3: TGCAGTGCTAGAGGGCCGGGAACCGGGGAGCTGTTTTTT.

The gene calls are TRBV7-8 and TRBJ2-5; tentative D call: TRBD2 (5 bases). V lost 10 bases, J lost 0 bases, and 9 bases lay in between. From germline, CDR1 is SGHVS and CDR2 FQNEAQ. The CDR3 consists of 12 residues. Here the CDR3 reads CAINGDQETQYF. The CDR3 DNA sequence: TGTGCCATCAACGGGGACCAAGAGACCCAGTACTTC.

The chain links TRBV24-1 to TRBJ2-1; D unresolved. Trimming took off 1 base at V and 7 bases at J, with 7 bases between the two ends. Germline CDR1 is KGHDR and CDR2 is SFDVKD. This CDR3 region has 13 residues. The CDR3, as DNA: TGTGCCACCAGTGATTTTCGACAAAATGAGCAGTTCTTC. This gives the protein CATSDFRQNEQFF.

This clonotype appeared a few times. V is TRBV20-1 and J is TRBJ2-2, with 9 bases that match TRBD2. The CDR3 covers 16 residues. J was trimmed by 2 bases and V by 2 bases; bases with no gene match: 6. Germline CDR1 and CDR2: DFQATT and SNEGSKA (reference sequence). The CDR3 protein is CSARSLAGPNTGELFF. In DNA form, the CDR3 reads TGCAGTGCTAGAAGCCTAGCGGGGCCTAACACCGGGGAGCTGTTTTTT.

This chain uses TRBV9 with TRBJ2-3; D remains ambiguous. There are 10 residues in the CDR3. Germline V lookup: CDR1 SGDLS, CDR2 YYNGEE. V shed 7 bases and J shed 8 bases, with 8 bases lying between them. The CDR3 loop is CASGVGTQYF. CDR3 sequence (DNA): TGTGCCAGCGGGGTGGGTACGCAGTATTTT.

The chain links TRBV6-5 to TRBJ1-2, with 9 bases fitting TRBD1. The germline CDR1 and CDR2 sequences are MNHEY and SVGAGI. V dropped 4 bases and J dropped 8; count of bases not matched to a gene: 8. The CDR3 sequence is 14 residues long. The CDR3 loop reads CASSSTDRGGGYTF. The CDR3, as DNA: TGTGCCAGCAGTTCTACGGACAGGGGTGGAGGCTACACCTTC.